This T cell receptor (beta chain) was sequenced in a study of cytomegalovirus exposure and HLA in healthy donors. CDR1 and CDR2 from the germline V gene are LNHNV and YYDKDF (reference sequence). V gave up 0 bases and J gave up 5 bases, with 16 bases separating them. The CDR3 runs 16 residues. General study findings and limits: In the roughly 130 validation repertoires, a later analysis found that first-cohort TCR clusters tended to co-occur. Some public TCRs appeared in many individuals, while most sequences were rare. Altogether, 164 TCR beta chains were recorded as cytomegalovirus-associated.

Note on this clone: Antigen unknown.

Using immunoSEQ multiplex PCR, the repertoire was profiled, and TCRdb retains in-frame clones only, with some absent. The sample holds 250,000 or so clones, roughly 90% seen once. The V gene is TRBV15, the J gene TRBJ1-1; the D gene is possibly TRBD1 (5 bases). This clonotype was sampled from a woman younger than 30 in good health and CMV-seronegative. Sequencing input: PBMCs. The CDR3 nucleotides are TGTGCCACCAGCAGAGATGGGCCAGGGATGGGGACTGAAGCTTTCTTT. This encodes CATSRDGPGMGTEAFF.